The present entry profiles one TCR beta chain with its context. Its antigen remains unidentified. The authors amplified TCR beta CDR3 regions from RNA transcripts. After a first-round RT-PCR with HTBI primers, a second-round multiplex PCR was run. One entry per CDR3 protein, called by TCRdb with MiXCR from the multiplex PCR reads. The table shows over 150,000 distinct CDR3 sequences, with under 40% occurring only once. V lost 8 bases and J 7 bases, leaving 11 bases between the germline ends. The CDR3 spans 11 residues. This entry comes from a study of Graves' ophthalmopathy and Graves' hyperthyroidism. The study's findings and limits: Progression of ophthalmopathy was predicted by the model with about 67% sensitivity and roughly 73% specificity.

Source material: peripheral blood. This chain joins TRBV12-3 or TRBV12-4 and TRBJ1-1; the D is unclear. The sequence derives from a middle-aged woman with Graves' ophthalmopathy. The CDR3 bases are TGTGCCAGCCGCAGTGCCCTTGAAGCTTTCTTT. Its translation: CASRSALEAFF.